Below are 9 T cell receptor beta chains sequenced from a single sample in a study of blood T cell repertoires in COVID-19. Some clones are missing from TCRdb's copy, which holds only in-frame ones; the method was immunoSEQ multiplex PCR. The table has approximately 240,000 clones, less than 90% seen once. The sequencing input was peripheral blood. These receptors were taken from a woman over 75 with active or convalescent COVID-19.

V gene TRBV14 combines with J gene TRBJ2-7; D ambiguous. This CDR3 is built from 13 residues. V was trimmed by 2 bases and J by 3 bases, leaving 8 bases between them. CDR1 SGHDN and CDR2 FVKESK come from the germline V gene. The CDR3 DNA is TGTGCCAGCAGCCAAAACAAACGCTACGAGCAGTACTTC. Protein product: CASSQNKRYEQYF. Based on the CDR3 plus reference TRBV14 and TRBJ2-7, the full variable domain is EAGVTQFPSHSVIEKGQTVTLRCDPISGHDNLYWYRRVMGKEIKFLLHFVKESKQDESGMPNNRFLAERTGGTYSTLKVQPAELEDSGVYFCASSQNKRYEQYFGPGTRLTVT.

The CDR3 DNA follows: TGTGCCAGCTCGCCGACAGGGTCCGCGGAGACCCAGTACTTC. It specifies CASSPTGSAETQYF. This rearrangement joins TRBV18 to TRBJ2-5; 7 positions agree with TRBD1. The CDR3 covers 14 residues. Germline CDR1 KGHSH, CDR2 LQKENI. The V segment lost 6 bases and the J segment 5 bases; nucleotides outside the gene matches: 9.

The chain combines TRBV30 with TRBJ2-3; the D gene is possibly TRBD1 (5 bases). V lost 7 bases and J lost 0, with 20 bases in between. The CDR3 has 16 residues. CDR1 and CDR2 from the germline V gene are GTSNPN and SVGIG (reference sequence). The CDR3 DNA follows: TGTGCCTCCAGTACGGAAGGGGTCTCCAGCACAGATACGCAGTATTTT. Amino acids: CASSTEGVSSTDTQYF.

This chain joins TRBV6-1 and TRBJ2-7, with 8 bases lining up with TRBD1. This CDR3 spans 14 amino acids. V was pared by 2 bases and J by 6 bases, with 6 bases of the junction left unmatched. The germline V gene encodes CDR1 MNHNS and CDR2 SASEGT. CDR3: CASSENTGGTEQYF. The CDR3, as DNA: TGTGCCAGCAGTGAAAACACAGGGGGTACCGAGCAGTACTTC.

The chain employs TRBV6-1 and TRBJ1-1, with D perhaps matching TRBD1 (5 bases). There are 13 residues in the CDR3. Germline V gene sequence: CDR1 MNHNS, CDR2 SASEGT. The V gene lost 2 bases and the J gene lost 11 bases, with 15 bases spanning the gap. The CDR3 DNA is TGTGCCAGCAGTGAATTGGAGGGGTTGTTCGCTTTCTTT. It yields the protein CASSELEGLFAFF.

CDR3 loop: CASSFLATDYEQYF. In nucleotides, the CDR3 is TGTGCCAGCAGCTTTTTAGCGACCGACTACGAGCAGTACTTC. The chain joins TRBV5-6 to TRBJ2-7; possibly TRBD2 for D (5 bases). This CDR3 spans 14 amino acids. With 2 bases removed from V and 3 bases from J, the gap between germline ends came to 12 bases. Germline V gives CDR1 SGHDT, CDR2 YYEEEE.

Here the CDR3 reads CASSLVQQGAGGYTF. CDR3 nucleotide sequence: TGTGCCAGCAGCTTAGTCCAACAGGGGGCGGGAGGCTACACCTTC. The V gene is TRBV7-2, the J gene TRBJ1-2, with 9 bases fitting TRBD1. CDR3 length equals 15 residues. Germline CDR1 is SGHTA and CDR2 is FQGNSA. With 1 base clipped from V and 8 bases from J, the junction kept 8 bases outside the gene matches.

V is TRBV7-8 and J is TRBJ1-1; 11 bases match TRBD1. V gave up 5 bases and J gave up 2 bases; unmatched junction bases: 13. The CDR3 runs 18 residues. CDR1 and CDR2 (germline): SGHVS, FQNEAQ. The CDR3, as DNA: TGTGCCAGCAGCAAGAGGTTCCGGGACAGGGGGAGTAACACTGAAGCTTTCTTT. This encodes CASSKRFRDRGSNTEAFF.

This chain uses TRBV29-1 with TRBJ1-2; TRBD1 agrees at 12 bases. The CDR3 sequence is 13 residues long. The junction had 3 bases not matched to a gene; V was cut back by 6 bases and J by 4 bases. CDR1 and CDR2 from the germline V gene are SQVTM and ANQGSEA. CDR3 bases: TGCAGCGTGGGACAGGGGGCTCTCTATGGCTACACCTTC. Encoded protein: CSVGQGALYGYTF. The full variable domain, in which reference TRBV29-1 and TRBJ1-2 provide the parts outside the CDR3, is SAVISQKPSRDICQRGTSLTIQCQVDSQVTMMFWYRQQPGQSLTLIATANQGSEATYESGFVIDKFPISRPNLTFSTLTVSNMSPEDSSIYLCSVGQGALYGYTFGSGTRLTVV.